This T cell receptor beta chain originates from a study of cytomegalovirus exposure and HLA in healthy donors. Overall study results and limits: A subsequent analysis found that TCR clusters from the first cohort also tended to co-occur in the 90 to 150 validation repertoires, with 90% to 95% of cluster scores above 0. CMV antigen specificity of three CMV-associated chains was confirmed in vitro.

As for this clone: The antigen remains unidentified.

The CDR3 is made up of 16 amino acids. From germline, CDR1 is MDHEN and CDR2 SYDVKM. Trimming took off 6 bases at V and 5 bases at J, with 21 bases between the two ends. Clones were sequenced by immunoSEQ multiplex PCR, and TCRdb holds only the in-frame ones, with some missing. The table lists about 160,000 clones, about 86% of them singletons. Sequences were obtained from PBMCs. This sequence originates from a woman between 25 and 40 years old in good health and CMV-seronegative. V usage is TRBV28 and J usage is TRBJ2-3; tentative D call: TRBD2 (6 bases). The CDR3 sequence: CASSKWGGTQGDTQYF. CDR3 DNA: TGTGCCAGCAGCAAATGGGGAGGCACTCAGGGAGATACGCAGTATTTT.